This T cell receptor (beta chain) was sequenced for a study of neurological immune-mediated disorders (dated by TCRdb to the late 2010s). Regarding the study in general: Among the roughly 35 multiple sclerosis patients, roughly 31 had relapsing-remitting MS and 3 had secondary progressive MS. The study compared peripheral blood TCR-beta repertoires of HTLV-I-associated myelopathy (HAM/TSP) patients, multiple sclerosis patients and healthy controls using UMI-based sequencing. Alongside PBMC samples, the set of around 99 TCR-beta libraries contained longitudinal samples, technical triplicates, and paired CD4+ and CD8+ T-cell subsets that had been sorted. The cohort comprised roughly 69 subjects: roughly 14 HAM/TSP patients, some 35 multiple sclerosis patients and about 20 healthy controls. Broader findings and caveats from the paper: Repertoires from 18 of 34 MS patients were grouped by phylogenetic analysis into a cluster of related CDR3 sequences, suggesting a possible repertoire-level signature. No identical CDR3 amino acid sequences were found to be shared among expanded clones across subjects, suggesting that TCR-beta repertoires were private in all groups. TCR clonal expansion was greatest in HAM/TSP patients and smallest in MS patients, who ranked below even healthy controls. No association of the MS cluster with clinical or MRI features was observed, and the need for larger cohorts was stated by the authors.

This clonotype appeared many times. Which antigen it targets is not known. Within one base of it there is no much larger clone, and no base qualities were kept. A distance of 11 bases separates the germline ends of V and J, which lose 6 bases and 5 bases respectively. The germline V gene specifies KGHSH as CDR1 and LQKENI as CDR2. Reading from cysteine to phenylalanine, the CDR3 counts 13 amino acids. The DNA shown is the 39-base CDR3, in frame from base 1. To synthesize cDNA, template-switch 5'RACE was performed with a primer carrying a 10-nucleotide random unique molecular identifier so that each TCR transcript was tagged. Each sequencing run produced over 170 million TCR-beta sequences covering 15-18 subjects. Total RNA was extracted with the RNeasy kit. TCR-beta VDJ regions were amplified with primers for the TCR constant region and the 5'RACE anchor, using the KAPA Real-time Library Amplification kit. Sample indexes and Illumina adaptors were added in a first PCR, and a second PCR then increased library yield. After Ampure bead purification, the TCR product of roughly 650 bp was size-selected on a 2% E-gel SizeSelection system. Before pooling, library quality was assessed on a Bioanalyzer, concentration was determined with Qubit, and library quantification was performed with the Kapa Library Quantification kit. Libraries were sequenced paired-end 2 x 150 bp on an Illumina HiSeq 2500. To increase sequence diversity, about 23-32% phiX was spiked into each library pool. The original methods were these. The quality-filtered reads were processed with the UMI-based MiGEC pipeline, whose error correction step removed more than 75% of the raw TCR sequences. VDJ genes were aligned to IMGT germline references, and clonotypes were defined by unique CDR3 amino acid sequence plus V-J genes. Clonal expansion, Shannon diversity and CDR3 relatedness were evaluated with VDJtools (CalcPairwiseDistances, ClusterSamples), while phylogenetic trees were built in CLCbio workbench. Expanded clones were defined as having at least 8 unique UMIs, based on coefficient-of-variation modelling across technical triplicates. The raw public reads went through TCRdb reprocessing: fastp at Q25, MiXCR clone calling, in-frame beta chains kept. Rows merge per CDR3 protein into single entries with the most common DNA and genes. The V and J calls shown here were made by TCRdb, not taken from the authors' results. Counted in this sample were 27,000 or so distinct CDR3 sequences; 2.5% to 4% of them appeared once. 7% of the sample is held by the ten biggest clonotypes.

Libraries from unsorted PBMCs were made from 2 million PBMCs kept in RNAlater at -80 degrees C until RNA extraction. The multiple sclerosis patients were enrolled in a US clinical protocol that used magnetic resonance imaging to evaluate disease progression. PBMCs were separated from peripheral blood using Ficoll-Hypaque density gradient centrifugation and then cryopreserved in liquid nitrogen. The sample consisted of PBMCs. This chain is built from TRBV18 and TRBJ2-1; TRBD1 is a possible D gene, resting on 6 matching bases. This receptor was taken from a woman aged 25 to 45 with multiple sclerosis. In nucleotide form, the sequence is TGTGCCAGCTCTCGGGACAACAACAATGAGCAGTTCTTC. The encoded protein is CASSRDNNNEQFF.